This TCR beta chain emerged from a study of cytotoxic CD8 clonotypes in ibrutinib-treated CLL listed by TCRdb under 2021. With regard to the full study: The cohort had some eleven relapsed/refractory and 15 treatment-naive patients; approximately 17 were IGHV unmutated. Every sample from remission and from progressive disease was obtained while the patients were still on ibrutinib. Responses were partial in roughly 24 patients and complete in 2; after median around 66 months follow-up, around 14 stayed in remission and 12 progressed. Longitudinal samples were obtainable from about 30% of the roughly 86 participants in the trial. On average, each sample had 255,043 productive templates and tens of thousands of productive rearrangements. Cryopreserved peripheral blood mononuclear cells were obtained before treatment, at response, and at either sustained remission or disease progression. Response samples were taken after a median of roughly eleven months on treatment, ranging from roughly 6 to 36 months. Study-wide findings and limitations: Sustained-remission and progressing patients did not have matched sampling times, and lymph node repertoires were not examined. At baseline, clonality was higher than in age-matched healthy donors and showed a strong correlation with circulating CD8+ T-cell counts. An increase in clonality was observed at ibrutinib response, with clonality remaining stable during sustained remission and falling back toward baseline at progression. Public clonotypes were rare and either shrank or stayed stable during treatment, and the rise in clonality at ibrutinib response reflected expansion of private clonotypes.

Each clonotype received, on average, about 10x coverage in deep resolution sequencing performed on a MiSeq, where the target depth lay between 1 in 1 million and 1 in 200,000 T cells. The immunoSEQ hsTCRB Kit was used to generate TCR beta libraries. The paper's data handling went like this. The data were analyzed with ImmunoSEQ Analyzer and ImmunoSEQ Data Assistant, and V, D and J gene assignments followed IMGT definitions. Clonality was computed as one minus normalized Shannon entropy of productive rearrangement frequencies, ranging from 0 to 1. Public clonotype analysis was restricted to overrepresented clonotypes comprising at least 0.05% of each patient's repertoire. Repertoires from some twelve age-matched healthy donors in immuneACCESS were used as clonality controls. TCRdb provides this immuneACCESS table in a form limited to in-frame rearrangements. Some clones are lacking; in checked studies, under half of them reflect an unresolved V gene, and why the rest are absent is not known. The D gene and trimming were derived from the DNA, and the V and J assignments and clone size from that table. The sample data list around 60,000 clones, and 45% to 65% of these were observed just once. The top ten hold roughly 15% of the sample.

From a lookup of the germline V gene (reference sequence), CDR1 and CDR2 are LNHDA and SQIVND. From cysteine to phenylalanine, the CDR3 is 13 amino acids long. Kept here is only the CDR3 DNA, which spans 39 bases and is read in frame from base 1. The junction shows trimming of 7 bases on V and 7 bases on J, plus 13 bases between the germline ends. The time point label of this sample denotes: approximately twelve months on ibrutinib. For TCR beta library preparation, approximately 1.9 micrograms of genomic DNA was extracted from cryopreserved PBMCs. Longitudinal blood samples from CLL patients on ibrutinib monotherapy underwent high-throughput TCR beta sequencing. The patients took part in an open-label, single-center phase 2 trial of ibrutinib monotherapy. This clone turned up a few times. What antigen it recognizes has not been identified. There are no base qualities to consult, and no much larger clone falls within one base.

This TCR was sampled from a human donor with chronic lymphocytic leukemia. This chain joins TRBV19 to TRBJ1-4, with no confidently assigned D gene. The specimen was PBMCs, collected after 12 months of ibrutinib treatment. The DNA sequence is as follows: TGTGCCAGTACCTTTCGAAATGTTGAAAAACTGTTTTTT. It encodes CASTFRNVEKLFF.